One and the same sample provided the 30 T cell receptor beta chains below, sequenced in a study of T cell responses to AZD1222 COVID-19 vaccine. TCRdb's copy holds only in-frame clones and misses some; the assay was immunoSEQ multiplex PCR. Counted here are some 84,000 clones, 80% to 90% occurring once; the ten biggest clones make up over 10%. Source: peripheral blood, taken 28 days after the second AZD1222 dose. Receptors were obtained from an adult who received the AZD1222 COVID-19 vaccine.

The rearrangement uses TRBV9 and TRBJ2-1; D remains unclear. The germline gives CDR1 SGDLS, CDR2 YYNGEE. V was pared by 2 bases and J by 0 bases, with 6 bases between. CDR3 size: 14 residues. The CDR3 DNA sequence: TGTGCCAGCAGCGTCAGCAGCTCCTACAATGAGCAGTTCTTC. Its protein is CASSVSSSYNEQFF.

The chain joins TRBV28 to TRBJ1-2; 9 nucleotides align to TRBD1. Germline V gene sequence: CDR1 MDHEN, CDR2 SYDVKM. CDR3 size: 14 residues. The J segment lost 8 bases and the V segment lost 6 bases, leaving 10 bases of the junction unmatched. CDR3 nucleotide sequence: TGTGCCAGCAGGGAGACAGGGGGGTTATACGGCTACACCTTC. Translating gives CASRETGGLYGYTF.

The chain employs TRBV7-3 and TRBJ2-1; possibly TRBD2 for D (6 bases). The CDR3 contains 14 residues. V was pared by 3 bases and J by 7 bases, with 13 bases between. Germline values: CDR1 SGHTA, CDR2 FQGTGA. CDR3 nucleotide sequence: TGTGCCAGCAGCTTCCTAGGGACTGAAAATGAGCAGTTCTTC. This gives the protein CASSFLGTENEQFF.

The chain couples TRBV18 to TRBJ1-6; 7 nucleotides align to TRBD1. This CDR3 is built from 16 residues. With 1 base clipped from V and 9 bases from J, the junction kept 9 bases outside the gene matches. The germline gives CDR1 KGHSH, CDR2 LQKENI. CDR3 coding DNA: TGTGCCAGCTCACCACAGGGGGCGGTAGACGGTTCACCCCTCCACTTT. Protein: CASSPQGAVDGSPLHF.

The chain couples TRBV9 to TRBJ1-2, with 8 positions matching TRBD1. CDR1 SGDLS and CDR2 YYNGEE come from the germline V gene. V was clipped by 3 bases and J by 5 bases; unmatched bases: 15. CDR3 length: 17 residues. CDR3 amino acids: CASSAGQGGMSGYGYTF. Written as DNA, the CDR3 is TGTGCCAGCAGCGCTGGACAGGGAGGGATGTCGGGGTATGGCTACACCTTC.

This rearrangement joins TRBV7-3 to TRBJ2-5, with D unresolved. Germline CDR1 is SGHTA and CDR2 is FQGTGA. This CDR3 has 13 amino acids. Trimming stripped 5 bases from V and 3 bases from J, with 10 bases between. CDR3 sequence reads: CASSLAREETQYF. The CDR3 region has the DNA TGTGCCAGCAGCCTCGCAAGGGAAGAGACCCAGTACTTC. Filled out from reference TRBV7-3 and TRBJ2-5, the complete variable domain reads GAGVSQTPSNKVTEKGKYVELRCDPISGHTALYWYRQSLGQGPEFLIYFQGTGAADDSGLPNDRFFAVRPEGSVSTLKIQRTERGDSAVYLCASSLAREETQYFGPGTRLLVL.

Only one count was recorded for this clone. V is TRBV4-2 and J is TRBJ1-2, with 7 bases that match TRBD1. The V segment lost 0 bases and the J segment 3 bases; nucleotides outside the gene matches: 4. CDR3 size: 15 residues. CDR1 and CDR2 (germline): LGHNA, YNFKEQ. The CDR3 sequence is CASSQDQQGYYGYTF. In DNA, the CDR3 is TGTGCCAGCAGCCAAGATCAACAGGGGTACTATGGCTACACCTTC.

The chain links TRBV15 to TRBJ1-3; 9 bases line up with TRBD1. This CDR3 region has 15 residues. Trimming removed 2 bases from V and 2 bases from J; junction bases left unmatched: 1. Germline V gene sequence: CDR1 LNHNV, CDR2 YYDKDF (reference sequence). The CDR3 spells CATSRRTGAGNTIYF. CDR3 nucleotide sequence: TGTGCCACCAGCAGAAGGACAGGGGCTGGAAACACCATATATTTT.

The chain carries TRBV19 and TRBJ1-6; no definite D call. V was shortened by 7 bases and J by 8 bases, with 15 bases between the two germline ends. There are 14 residues in the CDR3. The germline V gene has CDR1 LNHDA and CDR2 SQIVND (reference sequence). Here the CDR3 DNA reads TGTGCCAGTACCCCCGGGAGAGAGGATTCACCCCTCCACTTT. Its protein is CASTPGREDSPLHF.

CDR3 loop: CSASAGSQETQYF. CDR3 bases: TGCAGTGCTAGTGCAGGGAGCCAAGAGACCCAGTACTTC. V and J are TRBV20-1 and TRBJ2-5; either TRBD1 or TRBD2 may supply D (5 bases each). Per the germline V gene, CDR1 is DFQATT and CDR2 is SNEGSKA (reference sequence). The CDR3 loop spans 13 amino acids. Trimming took off 3 bases at V and 1 base at J, with 9 bases between the two ends.

This rearrangement joins TRBV6-1 to TRBJ2-3, with 11 bases that match TRBD2. The ends lost 2 bases at V and 4 bases at J; junction bases unmatched: 8. CDR1 is MNHNS, CDR2 SASEGT, per germline. This CDR3 is built from 17 residues. The CDR3 DNA reads TGTGCCAGCAGTGAAATGGTGTCTAGCGGGGGGCCAGATACGCAGTATTTT. Its translation is CASSEMVSSGGPDTQYF.

This chain links TRBV29-1 with TRBJ2-1; tentatively, D is TRBD1 (6 bases). The V gene lost 6 bases and the J gene lost 0 bases, with 27 bases spanning the gap. Germline CDR1 is SQVTM and CDR2 is ANQGSEA. There are 19 residues in the CDR3. The CDR3 nucleotides are TGCAGCGTCAAACTTCCGGGACAAGGGTCCCCTCACTCCTACAATGAGCAGTTCTTC. It encodes CSVKLPGQGSPHSYNEQFF.

This chain links TRBV10-3 with TRBJ2-3, with unresolved D. This CDR3 is 12 amino acids long. Trimming took 7 bases from V and 4 from J, leaving 9 bases between them. From germline, CDR1 is ENHRY and CDR2 SYGVKD. The CDR3 nucleotides are TGTGCCATCAAGAATACACCAGATACGCAGTATTTT. Residues: CAIKNTPDTQYF.

The CDR3 here is CAWDRGEKKLFF. In DNA, the CDR3 is TGTGCCTGGGACAGGGGGGAGAAGAAACTGTTTTTT. This chain uses TRBV30 with TRBJ1-4; TRBD1 aligns across 9 bases. CDR3 length: 12 residues. The germline V gene encodes CDR1 GTSNPN and CDR2 SVGIG (reference sequence). The J segment lost 11 bases and the V segment lost 5 bases, leaving 6 bases of the junction unmatched.

This chain links TRBV10-3 with TRBJ2-1; no clear D gene. V was clipped by 3 bases and J by 5 bases, with 8 bases between them. The CDR3 runs 13 residues. In germline, CDR1 is ENHRY, CDR2 SYGVKD. In DNA form, the CDR3 reads TGTGCCATCAGTGATTATAGCCACAATGAGCAGTTCTTC. Its protein is CAISDYSHNEQFF.

The chain links TRBV28 to TRBJ1-4; D is uncertain. In germline, CDR1 is MDHEN, CDR2 SYDVKM. The CDR3 has 13 amino acids. The ends were cut back, 6 bases at V and 8 bases at J, with 13 bases in the middle. CDR3 residues: CASSSPGGEKLFF. CDR3 bases: TGTGCCAGCAGCTCCCCTGGTGGCGAAAAACTGTTTTTT.

The table lists this clone with a few counts. The V and J genes are TRBV27 and TRBJ1-1; D unclear. V gave up 9 bases and J gave up 4 bases, with 18 bases separating them. Germline CDR1 reads MNHEY; CDR2 reads SMNVEV (reference sequence). The CDR3 spans 14 residues. Here the CDR3 reads CASRLGRVGTEAFF. The CDR3 DNA reads as TGTGCCAGTAGGTTGGGTCGGGTAGGCACTGAAGCTTTCTTT.

The rearrangement joins TRBV10-3 to TRBJ2-1; D tentatively reads TRBD1 or TRBD2 (5 bases each). Per the germline V gene, CDR1 is ENHRY and CDR2 is SYGVKD. The V end was cut by 5 bases, the J end by 0 bases, with 20 bases between. There are 18 residues in the CDR3. CDR3 sequence (DNA): TGTGCCATCAGTAGAGGTGGGGCATGGGGGAGCTCCTACAATGAGCAGTTCTTC. Translation: CAISRGGAWGSSYNEQFF.

J is TRBJ1-2 and V is TRBV18, with unresolved D. The V end was cut by 1 base, the J end by 2 bases, with 11 bases between. Germline V gives CDR1 KGHSH, CDR2 LQKENI. This CDR3 has 15 residues. Here the CDR3 DNA reads TGTGCCAGCTCACCACAAGCAGGCCAAAACTATGGCTACACCTTC. Translation gives CASSPQAGQNYGYTF.

The V gene is TRBV9, the J gene TRBJ1-2; 8 bases map to TRBD1. The ends lost 3 bases at V and 1 base at J; junction bases unmatched: 5. Germline V gene data show CDR1 as SGDLS and CDR2 as YYNGEE. The CDR3 contains 15 residues. The CDR3 reads CASSASTGVNYGYTF. CDR3 coding DNA: TGTGCCAGCAGCGCGTCGACAGGGGTTAACTATGGCTACACCTTC.

The chain employs TRBV18 and TRBJ1-1, with 8 bases fitting TRBD1. V lost 2 bases to trimming and J lost 6 bases; unmatched junction nucleotides: 2. The germline V gene has CDR1 KGHSH and CDR2 LQKENI. The CDR3 covers 13 residues. CDR3 amino acids: CASSPTDRAEAFF. The CDR3 region has the DNA TGTGCCAGCTCACCAACGGACAGGGCTGAAGCTTTCTTT. The entire variable domain, with the rest obtained from reference TRBV18 and TRBJ1-1, is as follows: NAGVMQNPRHLVRRRGQEARLRCSPMKGHSHVYWYRQLPEEGLKFMVYLQKENIIDESGMPKERFSAEFPKEGPSILRIQQVVRGDSAAYFCASSPTDRAEAFFGQGTRLTVV.

J is TRBJ2-7 and V is TRBV29-1; 9 bases fit TRBD1. The V segment lost 1 base and the J segment 3 bases; nucleotides outside the gene matches: 1. From germline, CDR1 is SQVTM and CDR2 ANQGSEA. The CDR3 length is 13 residues. CDR3 DNA sequence: TGCAGCGTTGAAGGACAGGGGGGCTACGAGCAGTACTTC. Amino acid sequence: CSVEGQGGYEQYF.

The chain uses TRBV5-1 and TRBJ1-2; no firm D call. With 0 bases removed from V and 8 bases from J, the gap between germline ends came to 17 bases. CDR3 size: 15 residues. Germline values: CDR1 SGHRS, CDR2 YFSETQ. In DNA, the CDR3 is TGCGCCAGCAGCTTGGCCCAGACCCCTCCCCGGGGCTACACCTTC. Translated: CASSLAQTPPRGYTF.

In its sample, this clone was seen once. This chain uses TRBV9 with TRBJ2-3, with D unclear. CDR3 length: 14 amino acids. The germline V gene has CDR1 SGDLS and CDR2 YYNGEE. V shed 0 bases and J shed 2 bases, with 7 bases lying between them. CDR3 coding DNA: TGTGCCAGCAGCGTAGAAGAAGCCACAGATACGCAGTATTTT. It specifies CASSVEEATDTQYF.

The V gene is TRBV6-4, the J gene TRBJ2-2, with D maybe TRBD2 (5 bases). The V end lost 4 bases, the J end lost 2 bases, and 17 bases lay between the germline ends. CDR3 size: 17 residues. Germline lookup yields CDR1 MRHNA and CDR2 SNTAGT. The CDR3 protein is CASSVAAGLINTGELFF. The CDR3 nucleotides are TGTGCCAGCAGTGTGGCCGCGGGTTTAATTAACACCGGGGAGCTGTTTTTT.

The J gene is TRBJ1-1, the V gene TRBV2; 9 positions agree with TRBD1. This CDR3 comprises 14 residues. With 4 bases clipped from V and 7 bases from J, the junction kept 7 bases outside the gene matches. Germline CDR1 is SNHLY and CDR2 is FYNNEI. CDR3 amino acids: CASSVDRGYLEAFF. The CDR3 bases are TGTGCCAGCAGTGTGGACAGGGGCTATCTTGAAGCTTTCTTT.

This chain uses TRBV4-3 with TRBJ1-2; no firm D call. V lost 0 bases, J lost 8 bases, and 16 bases lay in between. Germline-derived CDR1 and CDR2 are LGHNA and YSLEER. CDR3 size: 15 residues. CDR3 residues: CASSQDGTVPGGYTF. The CDR3 DNA reads TGCGCCAGCAGCCAAGATGGTACGGTGCCGGGAGGCTACACCTTC.

V gene TRBV28 combines with J gene TRBJ2-1; 7 bases map to TRBD1. Germline V lookup: CDR1 MDHEN, CDR2 SYDVKM. The V segment lost 8 bases and the J segment 1 base; nucleotides outside the gene matches: 2. The CDR3 covers 13 residues. In DNA, the CDR3 is TGTGCCAGCCACAGGGGTTCCTACAATGAGCAGTTCTTC. Translation: CASHRGSYNEQFF.

The rearrangement joins TRBV3-1 (or the pseudogene TRBV3-2) to TRBJ2-2, with D maybe TRBD1 (5 bases). CDR1 and CDR2 (germline): LGHDT, YNNKEL (reference sequence). Trimming removed 0 bases at V and 9 bases at J, with 8 bases between. CDR3 length equals 13 residues. CDR3 nucleotides: TGTGCCAGCAGCCAAGATTCAGGGTGGGAGCTGTTTTTT. It specifies CASSQDSGWELFF.

The rearrangement uses TRBV4-2 and TRBJ2-3; the D gene is possibly TRBD1 (6 bases). V was pared by 3 bases and J by 1 base, with 11 bases between. There are 15 residues in the CDR3. Germline V gives CDR1 LGHNA, CDR2 YNFKEQ. CDR3 sequence: CASSQTQGGTDTQYF. The CDR3 coding sequence is TGTGCCAGCAGCCAGACACAGGGTGGCACAGATACGCAGTATTTT.